The present T cell receptor (beta chain) was sequenced within a study of blood T cell repertoires in COVID-19. On the study more broadly: T cells, B-cell-depleted T cells, or PBMCs provided the cDNA or gDNA that served as material.

In the study's own analysis: Counts of nucleated cells, estimated from reference gene primer amplification, were obtained. Sequenced by immunoSEQ multiplex PCR; TCRdb stores in-frame clones only, minus some. V, J and clone size are taken as reported in that table, and D and trimming were inferred from the DNA itself. The data hold around 100,000 clones, with 74% observed a single time. CDR1 is SGHTA, CDR2 FQGNSA, per germline. V dropped 5 bases and J dropped 3 bases, with 11 bases sitting between them. The CDR3 consists of 15 residues. The Seattle patients joined while their infection was active and were tracked longitudinally afterward.

The chain uses TRBV7-2 and TRBJ1-6; no reliable D call. This TCR was sampled from a man aged 70-80 years with COVID-19, enrolled during active disease. The sample consisted of peripheral blood. As DNA, the CDR3 is TGTGCCAGCAGCCCCAGTGCTCACTATAATTCACCCCTCCACTTT. Translating gives CASSPSAHYNSPLHF.